The TCR beta chain under discussion was sequenced for a study of cytomegalovirus exposure and HLA in healthy donors. Broader study findings: Cytomegalovirus status was reportedly diagnosed by the classifier with high sensitivity and specificity.

A multiplex PCR was run with 60 Vbeta primers and 13 Jbeta primers. Method: immunoSEQ multiplex PCR; TCRdb's copy keeps in-frame clones and lacks some. The sample has about 130,000 clones, about 80% seen once. As concerns this clone: What it binds is unknown.

This sequence was found in a woman aged 35 to 49 in good health and CMV-seropositive. Material for sequencing was PBMCs.

This CDR3 is CASSLSGSRADTQYF. Written as DNA, the CDR3 is TGTGCCAGCTCTCTTAGCGGGAGTAGGGCAGATACGCAGTATTTT. The V and J genes are TRBV18 and TRBJ2-3, with 9 bases aligning to TRBD2. The V gene end was trimmed by 6 bases and the J gene end by 4 bases; junction bases not matched to a gene: 8. CDR1 is KGHSH and CDR2 is LQKENI in the germline V gene. The CDR3 sequence is 15 residues long.